This TCR beta chain was captured in a study of blood T cells in healthy people across ages. Regarding the study as a whole: Aged donors had fewer naive CD4+ cells and lower diversity than long-lived donors.

Combining a sample-barcoded 5' primer with a J-beta primer mix, a second PCR ran for 7 to 11 cycles. TCRdb reprocessed the 5' RACE reads via MiXCR and lists one record per CDR3 protein. This sample has some 1,800,000 distinct CDR3 sequences, with 35% to 50% found just once. This CDR3 comprises 13 residues. Germline CDR1 SGHRS, CDR2 YFSETQ. This clonotype was seen a single time. Its antigen is as yet unknown. A read error may account for a junction end that differs from germline. Extracted total RNA amounted to at least 6 micrograms for each sample. The sample taken for sequencing was blood. The sequence was collected from a human donor in good health. The genes are TRBV5-1 and TRBJ1-1; weak D call: TRBD1 (6 bases). The CDR3, as DNA: TGCGCCAGCAGCGCTGGACAGAACACTGAAGTTTTCTTT. It codes for CASSAGQNTEVFF.